This TCR beta chain was identified in a study of graft-versus-host responses after intestinal transplantation. Study summary: All recipients were transplanted with multivisceral, liver-intestinal, or isolated intestinal grafts. After anti-thymocyte globulin induction, recipients took tacrolimus and steroids for roughly three years. General study results and limits: Recipient-marrow GvH clones were detected, some having first appeared in ileum or blood. High graft-versus-host to host-versus-graft T cell clonal ratios marked allografts of patients with graft-donor macrochimerism.

This clone was found once. The target antigen is unknown. Assay: immunoSEQ multiplex PCR; the TCRdb copy retains only in-frame clones and omits some. The sample lists about 30,000 clones, approximately 93% seen once, with roughly 0.72% in the top ten. The CDR3 has 11 amino acids. Trimming pared 0 bases from V and 4 bases from J, leaving 4 bases between. The germline gives CDR1 GTSNPN, CDR2 SVGIG (reference sequence). V and J are TRBV30 and TRBJ2-7, with D hard to call. The TCR sequence derives from a human patient who received an intestinal transplant, so some T cells may come from the graft donor. Sequencing used PBMCs, obtained approximately 69 days after intestinal transplant. CDR3 sequence (DNA): TGTGCCTGGAGTGTCTCATACGAGCAGTACTTC. It translates to CAWSVSYEQYF. Full variable domain (outside the CDR3, taken from reference TRBV30 and TRBJ2-7): SQTIHQWPATLVQPVGSPLSLECTVEGTSNPNLYWYRQAAGRGLQLLFYSVGIGQISSEVPQNLSASRPQDRQFILSSKKLLLSDSGFYLCAWSVSYEQYFGPGTRLTVT.